This T cell receptor beta chain stems from a study of T cells expressing NK-cell markers. Study details: Repertoire data for TCR beta were derived from sorted T cells (CD3+CD56+NKG2C+, CD3+CD56+NKG2C- and CD3+CD56-NKG2C+). Seven of the eight sequenced donors were HCMV-seropositive; one was seronegative.

TCRdb reprocessed the 5' RACE reads and keeps a single row for each CDR3 protein, giving no DNA. The listing records about 460,000 distinct CDR3 sequences. The CDR3 has 16 residues. Germline loops: CDR1 MDHEN, CDR2 SYDVKM. Sequenced material: blood T cells: a sorted CD56 or NKG2C T cell subset, CD4+ or CD8+ T cells, or bulk PBMC T cells (not recorded which). The chain joins TRBV28 to TRBJ2-1; TCRdb returns TRBD2, unconfirmable since there is no DNA. The sequence came from a woman aged 45-65 years in good health. The CDR3 sequence: CASSLWAGGRYNEQFF. Supplemented by reference TRBV28 and TRBJ2-1, the full variable domain reads DVKVTQSSRYLVKRTGEKVFLECVQDMDHENMFWYRQDPGLGLRLIYFSYDVKMKEKGDIPEGYSVSREKKERFSLILESASTNQTSMYLCASSLWAGGRYNEQFFGPGTRLTVL.